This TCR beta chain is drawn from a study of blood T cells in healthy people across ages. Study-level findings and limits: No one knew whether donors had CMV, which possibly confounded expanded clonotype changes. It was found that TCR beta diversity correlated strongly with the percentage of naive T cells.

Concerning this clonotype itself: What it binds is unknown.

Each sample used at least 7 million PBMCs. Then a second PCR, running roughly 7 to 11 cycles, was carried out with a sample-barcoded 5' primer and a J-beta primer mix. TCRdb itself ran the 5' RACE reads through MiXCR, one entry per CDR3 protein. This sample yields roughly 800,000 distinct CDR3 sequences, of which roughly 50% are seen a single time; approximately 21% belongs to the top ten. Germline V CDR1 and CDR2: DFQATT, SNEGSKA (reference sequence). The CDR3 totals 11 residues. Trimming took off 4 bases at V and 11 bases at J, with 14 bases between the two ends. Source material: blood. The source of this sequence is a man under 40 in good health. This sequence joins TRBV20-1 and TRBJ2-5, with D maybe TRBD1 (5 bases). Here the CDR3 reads CSANQGDEQYF. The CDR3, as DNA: TGCAGTGCTAACCAGGGCGATGAGCAGTACTTC.